This T cell receptor beta chain was found in a study of cytomegalovirus exposure and HLA in healthy donors. Germline CDR1 reads SGHRS; CDR2 reads YFSETQ. The length of the CDR3 is 16 residues. Trimming took 2 bases from V and 0 from J; bases not matched to a gene: 7. Use of 60 Vbeta and 13 Jbeta primers characterized the PCR. TCRdb's table, derived via immunoSEQ multiplex PCR, lists solely in-frame clones and lacks some. The sample contains about 99,000 clones, roughly 80% of which appear only once. This receptor was obtained from a man aged 45-65 years in good health and CMV-seropositive. Input material: PBMCs. The J gene is TRBJ2-5, the V gene TRBV5-1; 7 bases agree with TRBD2. CDR3: CASSFLAVSYQETQYF. Written as DNA, the CDR3 is TGCGCCAGCAGCTTTCTAGCGGTTTCGTACCAAGAGACCCAGTACTTC. The full variable domain, rest sourced from reference TRBV5-1 and TRBJ2-5, is KAGVTQTPRYLIKTRGQQVTLSCSPISGHRSVSWYQQTPGQGLQFLFEYFSETQRNKGNFPGRFSGRQFSNSRSEMNVSTLELGDSALYLCASSFLAVSYQETQYFGPGTRLLVL.